This TCR beta chain is from a study of beta chain features in type 1 diabetes. Study summary: Sorted cell examination encompassed under 130 million cells across all samples.

Germline values: CDR1 MNHEY, CDR2 SMNVEV (reference sequence). Trimming took 6 bases from V and 1 from J, leaving 9 bases between them. The CDR3 spans 13 residues. As every portion of the isolated RNA was reverse transcribed, the sequencing read expressed TCRB transcripts. An average of about 3.57 million reads was obtained for naive, central memory and regulatory T cell samples. Using immunoSEQ multiplex PCR, the repertoire was profiled, and TCRdb retains in-frame clones only, with some absent. In the table there are 500,000 to 850,000 clones, over 12% of which are singletons. This clone has just one count. No antigen is known for it. Whole-study findings and limits: Type 1 diabetes patients had moderately but significantly shorter TCRB CDR3s in all four CD4+ subsets.

Sequencing was done on a sample of naive CD4+ T cells from blood. The gene calls are TRBV27 and TRBJ1-1; D is unresolved. The source is a man younger than 35 with type 1 diabetes. The CDR3 here is CASRDPGNTEAFF. For the CDR3, the DNA is TGTGCCAGCAGGGATCCAGGGAACACTGAAGCTTTCTTT.